This T cell receptor (beta chain) was sequenced in a study of blood T cells in healthy people across ages. A J-beta primer mix and a sample-barcoded 5' primer were used in a second PCR of roughly 6 to 12 cycles. Every cDNA molecule bore a tag from a template-switch adaptor containing 12 random nucleotides. Via MiXCR, TCRdb re-called the 5' RACE reads, giving one row per CDR3 protein. The sample has over 750,000 distinct CDR3 sequences; 20% to 25% are singletons. Germline-derived CDR1 and CDR2 are MNHEY and SVGEGT. V dropped 4 bases and J dropped 8; count of bases not matched to a gene: 8. The CDR3 loop spans 15 amino acids. The sample was also linked to a second study, of T cells of mothers and their children. That paper adds: Related pairs of mothers and children showed slightly higher, non-significant overlap versus unrelated pairs.

The J gene is TRBJ2-1, the V gene TRBV6-2 or TRBV6-3; 10 nucleotides align to TRBD2. The clonotype comes from a boy younger than 18 in good health. Sequencing input: blood. CDR3 amino acids: CASSSSSSGGHEQFF. The CDR3 region has the DNA TGTGCCAGCAGTTCCTCCTCTAGCGGGGGCCATGAGCAGTTCTTC.